Following are 11 T cell receptor beta chains from one sample sequenced in a study of blood T cells in healthy people across ages. Then a second PCR, running about 6 to 11 cycles, was carried out with a sample-barcoded 5' primer and a J-beta primer mix. Using its own MiXCR run on the 5' RACE reads, TCRdb lists one record per CDR3 protein. The sample includes 1.5 million or so distinct CDR3 sequences, 42% of them seen just once. Material for sequencing was blood. These receptors were taken from a woman under 30 in good health.

The V and J genes are TRBV29-1 and TRBJ2-2; D may be TRBD2 (6 bases). Trimming shortened V by 7 bases and J by 6 bases, and 12 bases separated the two germline ends. Germline CDR1 reads SQVTM; CDR2 reads ANQGSEA. CDR3 length equals 12 residues. CDR3 in amino acids: CSAAGTSGELFF. In DNA, the CDR3 is TGCAGCGCGGCGGGAACCTCCGGGGAGCTGTTTTTT.

The V and J genes are TRBV4-1 and TRBJ1-1; no clear D gene. This CDR3 comprises 16 residues. Germline V gene data show CDR1 as MGHRA and CDR2 as YSYEKL. With 4 bases removed from V and 4 bases from J, the gap between germline ends came to 19 bases. CDR3 nucleotides: TGCGCCAGCAGCCGGTCCCACGGGGAGTTGGCCACTGAAGCTTTCTTT. It encodes CASSRSHGELATEAFF.

Of note for this clonotype: Mismatch with germline at one junction end may stem from a read error. The chain joins TRBV18 to TRBJ1-2; D possibly corresponds to TRBD1 (6 bases). This CDR3 contains 14 residues. Germline V lookup: CDR1 KGHSH, CDR2 LQKENI. The CDR3 DNA sequence: TGTGCCAGCTCACCAGCGGCAGGGGACTATAGCTACACCTTC. This encodes CASSPAAGDYSYTF.

V and J are TRBV12-3 or TRBV12-4 and TRBJ2-7; TRBD1 matches at 10 bases. Trimming at V came to 1 base and at J to 4 bases, leaving 10 bases not matched to a gene. This CDR3 has 17 residues. The CDR3 sequence is CASSLVLATGGQYEQYF. As DNA, the CDR3 is TGTGCCAGCAGTTTAGTACTGGCGACAGGGGGCCAGTACGAGCAGTACTTC.

The chain recombines TRBV30 with TRBJ2-7, with D possibly TRBD1 on 6 matching bases. V shed 1 base and J shed 5 bases, with 12 bases lying between them. CDR3 size: 13 residues. CDR1 and CDR2 from the germline V gene are GTSNPN and SVGIG (reference sequence). CDR3 sequence reads: CAWSGYREDEQYF. CDR3 coding DNA: TGTGCCTGGAGTGGGTACAGGGAAGACGAGCAGTACTTC.

This sequence joins TRBV20-1 and TRBJ2-7; D is perhaps TRBD2 (6 bases). The V end was cut by 3 bases, the J end by 1 base, with 16 bases between. CDR3 size: 15 residues. Germline CDR1 is DFQATT and CDR2 is SNEGSKA (reference sequence). For the CDR3, the DNA is TGCAGTGCTAGGGGGGGTCTCCTAGGTTCCTACGAGCAGTACTTC. Its translation is CSARGGLLGSYEQYF.

This clonotype was recorded a few times. This chain connects TRBV5-4 to TRBJ1-2, with 7 bases matching TRBD1. Germline V CDR1 and CDR2: SGHNT, YYREEE (reference sequence). The J segment lost 5 bases and the V segment lost 4 bases, leaving 8 bases of the junction unmatched. The CDR3 is 14 residues long. The CDR3 nucleotides are TGTGCCAGCAGCCCAGGGGGGGAAGTTTATGGCTACACCTTC. Protein: CASSPGGEVYGYTF.

This CDR3 reads CSAIPAGGANQPQHF. Written as DNA, the CDR3 is TGCAGTGCTATCCCGGCGGGGGGTGCCAATCAGCCCCAGCATTTT. J is TRBJ1-5 and V is TRBV20-1; TRBD1 might be the D (5 bases). The germline CDR1 and CDR2 sequences are DFQATT and SNEGSKA (reference sequence). This CDR3 is 15 amino acids long. Deletions cut 4 bases from V and 3 bases from J, with 16 bases between.

In regard to this clonotype: Just one base apart from a much larger clone, this may be a read error. The chain recombines TRBV12-3 or TRBV12-4 with TRBJ2-5; TRBD2 aligns across 7 bases. The CDR3 length is 13 residues. The J segment lost 11 bases and the V segment lost 6 bases, leaving 12 bases of the junction unmatched. The CDR3 sequence is CASSLTSSNEQYF. The CDR3 coding sequence is TGTGCCAGCAGCTTGACTAGCAGCAATGAGCAGTACTTC.

The V and J genes are TRBV21-1 and TRBJ2-7; TRBD1 is taken as the D call from the table, unchecked against the DNA. TRBV21-1 is marked as a pseudogene. This CDR3 has 16 residues. The CDR3 sequence: CASSKVGDSVTYEQYF. In DNA form, the CDR3 reads TGTGCCAGCAGCAAAGTGGGGGACAGCGTGACCTACGAGCAGTACTTC.

This clonotype was seen a handful of times. The chain links TRBV29-1 to TRBJ1-6; possibly TRBD1 for D (5 bases). Germline lookup yields CDR1 SQVTM and CDR2 ANQGSEA. This CDR3 spans 11 amino acids. Between the trimmed V and J ends, which lost 4 bases and 8 bases, there was a span of 6 bases. The DNA of the CDR3 is TGCAGCGTTGGGGACGATTCACCCCTCCACTTT. Its protein is CSVGDDSPLHF. Complete variable domain (other parts from reference TRBV29-1 and TRBJ1-6): SAVISQKPSRDICQRGTSLTIQCQVDSQVTMMFWYRQQPGQSLTLIATANQGSEATYESGFVIDKFPISRPNLTFSTLTVSNMSPEDSSIYLCSVGDDSPLHFGNGTRLTVT.